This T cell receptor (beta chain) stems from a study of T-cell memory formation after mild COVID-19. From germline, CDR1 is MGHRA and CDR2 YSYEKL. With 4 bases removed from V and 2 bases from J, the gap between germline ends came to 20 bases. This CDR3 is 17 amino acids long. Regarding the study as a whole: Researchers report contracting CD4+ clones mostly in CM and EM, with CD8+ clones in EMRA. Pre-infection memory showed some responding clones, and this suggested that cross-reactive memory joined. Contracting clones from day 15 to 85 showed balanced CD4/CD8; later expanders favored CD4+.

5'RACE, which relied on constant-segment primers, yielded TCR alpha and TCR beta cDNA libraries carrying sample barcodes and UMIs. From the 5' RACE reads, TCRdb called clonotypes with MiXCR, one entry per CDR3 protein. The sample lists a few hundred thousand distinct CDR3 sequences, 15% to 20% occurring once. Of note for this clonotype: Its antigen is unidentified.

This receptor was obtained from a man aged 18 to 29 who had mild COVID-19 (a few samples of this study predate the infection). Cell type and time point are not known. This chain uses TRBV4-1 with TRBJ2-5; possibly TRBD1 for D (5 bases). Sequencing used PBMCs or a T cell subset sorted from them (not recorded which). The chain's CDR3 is CASSLRTGLRSQETQYF. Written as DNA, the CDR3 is TGCGCCAGCAGCCTGCGCACAGGCCTAAGAAGTCAAGAGACCCAGTACTTC.